This T cell receptor beta chain was observed in a study of cytomegalovirus exposure and HLA in healthy donors. Germline assignment: CDR1 SGDLS and CDR2 YYNGEE. V shed 1 base, J shed 2 bases, and the junction held 5 bases outside the gene matches. The CDR3 spans 18 residues. Primers for the PCR totalled 60 Vbeta and 13 Jbeta. The table came from immunoSEQ multiplex PCR; TCRdb's copy has only in-frame clones and leaves some out. This table has about 260,000 clones, around four fifths appearing once. The sequencing sample was made of PBMCs. The sequence was obtained from a woman aged 40 to 50 in good health and CMV-seropositive. This chain links TRBV9 with TRBJ2-6, with 11 bases matching TRBD1. The CDR3: CASSVSGQGATGANVLTF. CDR3 bases: TGTGCCAGCAGCGTAAGCGGACAGGGGGCTACTGGGGCCAACGTCCTGACTTTC.